The T cell receptor beta chain described here comes from a study of cytomegalovirus exposure and HLA in healthy donors. The study's findings and limits: TRBV6-2, TRBV6-3 and other indistinguishable V segments were excluded. The study put 150 or so TCR beta chains on its list as cytomegalovirus-associated.

Of note for this clone: Its antigen is not identified.

The PCR was carried out with 60 Vbeta primers and 13 Jbeta primers. Produced via immunoSEQ multiplex PCR; TCRdb's table is partial and in-frame only. The table has about 95,000 clones, roughly 82% seen once. Germline values: CDR1 MDHEN, CDR2 SYDVKM. Germline trimming cut 2 bases from V and 6 bases from J; bases unmatched to any gene: 5. This CDR3 has 14 amino acids. The sample was PBMCs. The sequence was obtained from a man aged 30 to 39 in good health and CMV-seropositive. The chain joins TRBV28 to TRBJ1-2; 8 bases are shared with TRBD1. This chain's CDR3 is CASSLTGGFNGYTF. In nucleotides, the CDR3 is TGTGCCAGCAGTTTAACAGGGGGTTTCAATGGCTACACCTTC.